The rows below give T cell receptor beta chains drawn from one sample of a study of tumor-infiltrating lymphocytes in primary liver carcinoma. TCRdb itself ran the multiplex PCR reads through MiXCR, one entry per CDR3 protein. The table records approximately 53,000 distinct CDR3 sequences, roughly 80% of them present only once. The sequenced material came from liver tumor tissue from sampling region 5. Receptor source: a man aged 40-55 years with primary liver carcinoma and hepatitis B virus infection. Each CDR3 is given with its conserved first and last residue. D genes are given only for firm matches. Only part of the rows carry a size: once, few, many, or a class if the clone is expanded.

clone_size	j_call	d_call	v_call	cdr3_aa	cdr3_nt
-	TRBJ2-3	TRBD2	TRBV11-3	CASSFSGRRKDTQYF	TGTGCCAGCAGTTTTAGCGGGAGGCGGAAGGATACGCAGTATTTT
-	TRBJ2-1	TRBD2	TRBV11-2	CASSLQWVPGTSGSHGRFF	TGTGCCAGCAGCCTCCAATGGGTGCCTGGGACTAGCGGGAGTCATGGGCGGTTCTTC
-	TRBJ2-2	TRBD2	TRBV7-3	CASGLSWTSGELFF	TGTGCCAGCGGCTTATCGTGGACTAGCGGGGAGCTGTTTTTT
-	TRBJ2-3	TRBD2	TRBV5-1	CAGKESSGSSTDTQYF	TGCGCCGGCAAGGAGTCTAGCGGGAGTTCCACAGATACGCAGTATTTT
-	TRBJ2-5	-	TRBV7-8	CPSSVGVWETQYF	TGTCCCAGCAGCGTCGGGGTCTGGGAGACCCAGTACTTC
-	TRBJ1-1	-	TRBV29-1	CIVRAGWGMNTEAFF	TGTATCGTACGGGCGGGGTGGGGAATGAACACTGAAGCTTTCTTT
-	TRBJ2-6	TRBD1	TRBV11-2	CASSMGGDRGISLYAANVLTF	TGTGCCAGCAGCATGGGGGGAGACAGGGGCATCTCCCTCTATGCGGCCAACGTCCTGACTTTC
-	TRBJ2-2	-	TRBV7-9	CASTSPGTTKNTGELLF	TGTGCCAGCACCTCCCCAGGGACAACTAAGAACACCGGGGAGCTGCTTTTT
-	TRBJ2-7	-	TRBV21-1	CASGTGIWGVFKHEQYF	TGTGCCAGCGGTACAGGGATCTGGGGGGTCTTTAAACATGAGCAGTACTTC
-	TRBJ2-1	-	TRBV29-1	CSIANRGWDRQNKQFF	TGCAGCATCGCTAATCGGGGGTGGGATAGGCAGAATAAGCAGTTCTTC
-	TRBJ1-1	-	TRBV19	CASSTPSGASTEAFF	TGTGCCAGTAGTACACCATCAGGCGCGAGCACTGAAGCTTTCTTT
many	TRBJ2-7	-	TRBV5-1	CASSLGQNYEQYF	TGCGCCAGCAGCTTGGGGCAGAACTACGAGCAGTACTTC
-	TRBJ2-5	-	TRBV5-5	CASSLESGPSETQYF	TGTGCCAGCAGCTTGGAATCAGGCCCTAGTGAGACCCAATACTTC
-	TRBJ2-4	-	TRBV11-2	CASTTSGVSKNIQYF	TGTGCCAGCACCACTTCGGGGGTAAGCAAAAACATTCAGTACTTC
-	TRBJ2-1	-	TRBV4-1	CASSLIPRYDNEQFF	TGCGCCAGCAGCCTTATCCCAAGGTATGACAATGAGCAGTTCTTC
-	TRBJ1-5	-	TRBV20-1	CSVRAGLNQPQHF	TGCAGTGTGAGGGCAGGGCTCAATCAGCCCCAGCATTTT
-	TRBJ1-5	-	TRBV6-2/TRBV6-3	CVSTLVKWDQPQHF	TGTGTCAGCACCCTGGTGAAATGGGACCAGCCCCAGCATTTT
large	TRBJ2-1	-	TRBV29-1	CSVLREEQFF	TGCAGCGTTCTCCGGGAGGAGCAGTTCTTC
-	TRBJ1-5	TRBD1	TRBV6-6	CASSCVQGADSNQPQHF	TGTGCCAGTAGTTGTGTTCAGGGGGCGGATAGCAATCAGCCCCAGCATTTT
-	TRBJ1-5	-	TRBV4-3	CASGQSRKQPQHF	TGCGCCAGCGGCCAGTCTAGGAAGCAGCCCCAGCATTTT
-	TRBJ1-1	TRBD1	TRBV30	CAWDRVVTEAFF	TGTGCCTGGGACAGGGTGGTCACTGAGGCTTTCTTT
-	TRBJ2-1	-	TRBV5-6	CVSTGGLNNEQFF	TGTGTCAGCACCGGAGGACTGAACAATGAGCAGTTCTTC
many	TRBJ2-7	TRBD1	TRBV28	CASSPGQDYEQYF	TGTGCCAGCAGTCCCGGACAGGACTACGAGCAGTACTTC
-	TRBJ2-7	TRBD2	TRBV4-2	CASSATGSGSSNELYF	TGTGCCAGCAGCGCTACCGGGAGCGGGAGCTCCAACGAGCTGTACTTC